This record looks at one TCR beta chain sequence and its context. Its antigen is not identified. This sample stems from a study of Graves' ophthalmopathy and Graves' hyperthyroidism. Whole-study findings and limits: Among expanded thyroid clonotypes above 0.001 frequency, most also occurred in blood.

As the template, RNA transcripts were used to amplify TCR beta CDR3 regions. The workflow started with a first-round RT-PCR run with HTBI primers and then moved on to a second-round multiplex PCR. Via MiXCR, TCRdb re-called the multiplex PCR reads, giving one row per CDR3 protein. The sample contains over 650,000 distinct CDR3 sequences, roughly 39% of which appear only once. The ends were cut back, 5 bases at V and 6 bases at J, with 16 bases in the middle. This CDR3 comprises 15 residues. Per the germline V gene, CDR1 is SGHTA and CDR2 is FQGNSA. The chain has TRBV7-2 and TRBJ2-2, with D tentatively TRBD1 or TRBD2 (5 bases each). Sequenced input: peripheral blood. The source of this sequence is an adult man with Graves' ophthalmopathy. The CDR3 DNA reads TGTGCCAGCAGCCGCCGGAACGGGGCCGCCGGGGAGCTGTTTTTT. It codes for CASSRRNGAAGELFF.